The source of this T cell receptor (beta chain) is a study of blood T cell repertoires in COVID-19. Per the germline V gene, CDR1 is ENHRY and CDR2 is SYGVKD. The CDR3 is 14 amino acids. Germline trimming cut 7 bases from V and 8 bases from J; bases unmatched to any gene: 8. Using immunoSEQ multiplex PCR, the repertoire was profiled, and TCRdb retains in-frame clones only, with some absent. This sample yields some 47,000 clones, of which roughly 87% are seen a single time; 4.5% to 6% belongs to the top ten. Sequenced input: peripheral blood. The V gene is TRBV10-3, the J gene TRBJ2-1, with 10 positions matching TRBD2. This TCR came from a man in his sixties with active COVID-19. The DNA of the CDR3 is TGTGCCATCAAAGATAGCGGGAGGTTTGATGAGCAGTTCTTC. Protein: CAIKDSGRFDEQFF.